The 8 T cell receptor beta chains listed next were all sequenced from one sample in a study of T cell repertoires in cytomegalovirus infection. MiXCR was run by TCRdb on the reads, yielding one entry per CDR3 protein. This table holds 250,000 or so distinct CDR3 sequences, approximately 15% found once. The source material was CD8+ T cells from PBMCs. The receptor source for this set is a human donor in good health (CMV status not recorded). Some clones in this sample may be carry-over from other donors' samples.

As DNA, the CDR3 is TGCGCCAGCAGTGTGCACACCGGGGGGCCCAACACTGAAGCTTTCTTT. This encodes CASSVHTGGPNTEAFF. This chain uses TRBV5-1 with TRBJ1-1, with D tentatively TRBD1 (6 bases). Trimming shortened V by 5 bases and J by 2 bases, and 19 bases separated the two germline ends. From germline, CDR1 is SGHRS and CDR2 YFSETQ. This CDR3 comprises 16 residues.

This chain links TRBV19 with TRBJ2-1, with 13 bases matching TRBD2. Germline V gene sequence: CDR1 LNHDA, CDR2 SQIVND (reference sequence). The CDR3 is 15 residues long. With 5 bases clipped from V and 8 bases from J, the junction kept 6 bases outside the gene matches. The CDR3 sequence: CASSGRTSGGDEQFF. DNA of the CDR3: TGTGCCAGTAGTGGTCGGACTAGCGGGGGCGATGAGCAGTTCTTC.

In this sample, this clonotype turned up many times. The chain uses TRBV11-2 and TRBJ2-7, with 7 bases identical to TRBD1. The V and J ends lost 5 bases and 3 bases, in that order; junction bases with no gene match: 10. CDR1 SGHAT and CDR2 FQNNGV come from the germline V gene. The CDR3 is 15 amino acids. The chain's CDR3 is CASSLSGTEHYEQYF. CDR3 DNA sequence: TGTGCCAGCAGCCTCTCCGGGACAGAGCACTACGAGCAGTACTTC.

This clonotype turned up a few times. This rearrangement joins TRBV10-3 to TRBJ1-1, with TRBD1 as a possible D gene (5 bases). V was trimmed by 6 bases and J by 1 base, leaving 15 bases between them. The CDR3 contains 15 residues. Germline values: CDR1 ENHRY, CDR2 SYGVKD. The CDR3 DNA is TGTGCCATCAGCGATTTTGGGACGGAGAACACTGAAGCTTTCTTT. It translates to CAISDFGTENTEAFF.

This clonotype has just a few counts. A much bigger clone sits one base away, suggesting this may be a read error. The V and J genes are TRBV13 and TRBJ1-6, with D unresolved. V shed 3 bases and J shed 7 bases, with 4 bases lying between them. This CDR3 is built from 12 residues. Germline CDR1 PRHDT, CDR2 FYEKMQ (reference sequence). CDR3 protein: CASSFGNSPLHF. The CDR3 nucleotides are TGTGCCAGCAGCTTCGGGAATTCACCCCTCCACTTT.

This clonotype has a handful of counts. J is TRBJ1-1 and V is TRBV4-3; D might be TRBD1 (6 bases). CDR1 LGHNA and CDR2 YSLEER come from the germline V gene. The CDR3 loop spans 15 amino acids. Trimming left V 0 bases short and J 5 bases short, with 13 bases between. Here the CDR3 DNA reads TGCGCCAGCAGCCAAGATCGGGGGGCAAGAACTGAAGCTTTCTTT. Translation gives CASSQDRGARTEAFF.

This clonotype appeared many times. The chain joins TRBV28 to TRBJ2-1; 9 bases agree with TRBD2. CDR1 is MDHEN, CDR2 SYDVKM, per germline. V was pared by 8 bases and J by 7 bases, with 15 bases of the junction left unmatched. This CDR3 has 16 amino acids. The CDR3 loop reads CASEGLAGPKGNEQFF. The CDR3 nucleotides read TGTGCCAGCGAGGGGCTAGCGGGGCCTAAGGGGAATGAGCAGTTCTTC. The full variable domain, with the rest looked up from reference TRBV28 and TRBJ2-1, is DVKVTQSSRYLVKRTGEKVFLECVQDMDHENMFWYRQDPGLGLRLIYFSYDVKMKEKGDIPEGYSVSREKKERFSLILESASTNQTSMYLCASEGLAGPKGNEQFFGPGTRLTVL.

Worth noting for this clonotype: A junction boundary mismatches the germline segment, possibly from a read error. The V call is TRBV19, the J call TRBJ2-7; D possibly uses TRBD1 or TRBD2 (7 bases each). Per the germline V gene, CDR1 is LNHDA and CDR2 is SQIVND (reference sequence). The CDR3 is 18 amino acids. CDR3 amino acids: CGSSASGGRGTASYEQYF. The CDR3 nucleotides read TGTGGCAGTAGTGCCTCCGGTGGGCGGGGGACAGCCTCCTACGAGCAGTACTTC.